Below, 28 T cell receptor beta chains from the same sample are listed, as sequenced in a study of T cells in Graves' hyperthyroidism and ophthalmopathy. Researchers took RNA transcripts and amplified the TCR beta CDR3 regions from them. First-round RT-PCR with HTBI primers amplified the TCR CDR3 region. TCRdb re-derived calls from the multiplex PCR reads in MiXCR, one entry per CDR3 protein. Of fewer than 750,000 distinct CDR3 sequences detected, around 46% appear once; the ten largest clones hold approximately 8.4%. Sequencing used peripheral blood or thyroid tissue (not recorded which). The receptors originated from a woman aged 18 to 35 with Graves' hyperthyroidism.

In its sample, this clonotype was seen many times. This rearrangement joins TRBV7-9 to TRBJ1-5; D is unclear. Germline assignment: CDR1 SEHNR and CDR2 FQNEAQ (reference sequence). This CDR3 comprises 18 residues. Trimming removed 0 bases from V and 0 bases from J, with 15 bases in between. The CDR3 spells CASSLAQSSLNSNQPQHF. The CDR3 DNA follows: TGTGCCAGCAGCTTAGCGCAGAGTTCCCTGAATAGCAATCAGCCCCAGCATTTT.

This clonotype showed up many times. The V call is TRBV7-3, the J call TRBJ1-2; 8 nucleotides match TRBD1. Germline-derived CDR1 and CDR2 are SGHTA and FQGTGA. V lost 6 bases, J lost 5 bases, and 5 bases stayed unmatched. The CDR3 length is 13 residues. CDR3 bases: TGTGCCAGCAGTCCACAGGGGGGTTATGGCTACACCTTC. This translates into CASSPQGGYGYTF.

The chain couples TRBV2 to TRBJ2-2; D tentatively reads TRBD1 or TRBD2 (5 bases each). The CDR3 has 16 residues. The germline CDR1 and CDR2 sequences are SNHLY and FYNNEI. The V and J ends lost 4 bases and 5 bases respectively, with 17 bases between them. The CDR3 here is CASSGRVGDRTGELFF. DNA for the CDR3: TGTGCCAGCAGTGGAAGGGTGGGGGATAGGACCGGGGAGCTGTTTTTT.

This clonotype has only a few counts. V is TRBV12-3 or TRBV12-4 and J is TRBJ1-5, with unresolved D. The CDR3 has 14 amino acids. V lost 7 bases and J 0 bases, leaving 10 bases between the germline ends. The CDR3 sequence: CASTASSSNQPQHF. The DNA for the CDR3 is TGTGCCAGCACGGCGAGCAGTAGCAATCAGCCCCAGCATTTT.

This clonotype was seen ten or more times. The CDR3 DNA reads as TGCAGTGCTTTGGGAGGCACGGGGGCTTTCTTT. This translates into CSALGGTGAFF. The chain links TRBV20-1 to TRBJ1-1; D is ambiguous. The V end lost 5 bases, the J end lost 11 bases, and 15 bases lay between the germline ends. The CDR3 covers 11 residues. Germline V gene sequence: CDR1 DFQATT, CDR2 SNEGSKA (reference sequence).

The chain combines TRBV15 with TRBJ1-6, with D uncertain. Germline assignment: CDR1 LNHNV and CDR2 YYDKDF (reference sequence). The CDR3 totals 13 residues. V lost 4 bases, J lost 7 bases, and 8 bases lay in between. Written as DNA, the CDR3 is TGTGCCACCAGCACTGGGTGGAATTCACCCCTCCACTTT. Encoded protein: CATSTGWNSPLHF.

Sample share makes this clonotype medium-sized. The DNA of the CDR3 is TGCGCCAGCAGCTTGGTGCGAGGTTTCGAGCAGTACTTC. Translation gives CASSLVRGFEQYF. V and J are TRBV5-1 and TRBJ2-7, with D unclear. The CDR3 is 13 residues long. V shed 0 bases and J shed 6 bases, with 10 bases lying between them. From germline, CDR1 is SGHRS and CDR2 YFSETQ.

As concerns this clonotype: One end of the junction does not line up with germline, which may come from a read error. The gene calls are TRBV5-1 and TRBJ2-7; tentative D call: TRBD2 (5 bases). CDR1 is SGHRS, CDR2 YFSETQ, per germline. The CDR3 sequence is 14 residues long. The CDR3 nucleotides are TGCGCCAGCAGCGCCGATGGGTACACCGGGGAGCTGTACTTC. Protein: CASSADGYTGELYF.

V usage is TRBV7-9 and J usage is TRBJ1-2; TRBD1 agrees at 7 bases. The CDR3 contains 13 residues. V dropped 5 bases and J dropped 8; count of bases not matched to a gene: 8. From germline, CDR1 is SEHNR and CDR2 FQNEAQ (reference sequence). CDR3 DNA: TGTGCCAGCAGCCCGTACAGGGGCTGGGGCTACACCTTC. This encodes CASSPYRGWGYTF.

The chain joins TRBV20-1 to TRBJ1-1; D unclear. CDR3 length equals 13 residues. V was pared by 1 base and J by 1 base, with 7 bases between. Germline V lookup: CDR1 DFQATT, CDR2 SNEGSKA (reference sequence). CDR3: CSARGEANTEAFF. CDR3 nucleotides: TGCAGTGCTAGAGGAGAGGCGAACACTGAAGCTTTCTTT.

This clonotype was seen ten or more times. At one boundary the junction diverges from the germline segment, which might be a read error. The rearrangement uses TRBV11-1 and TRBJ2-5, with 7 nucleotides matching TRBD2. The CDR3 contains 13 residues. From germline, CDR1 is SGHAT and CDR2 FQDESV (reference sequence). CDR3 DNA sequence: TGTGCCAGCAGCGTAGCGGGCCAAGAGACCCAGTACTTC. Its translation: CASSVAGQETQYF. Full variable domain (rest looked up from reference TRBV11-1 and TRBJ2-5): EAEVAQSPRYKITEKSQAVAFWCDPISGHATLYWYRQILGQGPELLVQFQDESVVDDSQLPKDRFSAERLKGVDSTLKIQPAELGDSAMYLCASSVAGQETQYFGPGTRLLVL.

V gene TRBV7-3 combines with J gene TRBJ1-1, with a tentative D call TRBD1 (5 bases). This CDR3 has 12 residues. Per germline, CDR1 SGHTA and CDR2 FQGTGA. V lost 3 bases and J lost 11, with 13 bases in between. The chain's CDR3 is CASSLPGTMAFF. The CDR3 DNA follows: TGTGCCAGCAGCTTGCCTGGGACGATGGCTTTCTTT.

This clonotype has at least ten counts. This chain links TRBV28 with TRBJ1-2, with D tentatively TRBD1 (6 bases). V lost 4 bases, J lost 6 bases, and 12 bases lay in between. CDR1 MDHEN and CDR2 SYDVKM come from the germline V gene. CDR3 length: 13 amino acids. DNA of the CDR3: TGTGCCAGCAGTTCAGGGGTAGGGGATGGCTACACCTTC. This sequence encodes CASSSGVGDGYTF.

The gene calls are TRBV20-1 and TRBJ1-1; possible D gene TRBD1, 5 bases. Germline assignment: CDR1 DFQATT and CDR2 SNEGSKA (reference sequence). CDR3 length: 16 amino acids. V was pared by 4 bases and J by 4 bases, with 22 bases between. The DNA of the CDR3 is TGCAGTGCTAAAGAATGGGGCGGGGGATTTGTCACTGAAGCTTTCTTT. Translating gives CSAKEWGGGFVTEAFF.

The V and J genes are TRBV5-1 and TRBJ2-7; D possibly matches TRBD1 or TRBD2 (5 bases each). V was trimmed by 0 bases and J by 3 bases, leaving 16 bases between them. Germline loops: CDR1 SGHRS, CDR2 YFSETQ. The CDR3 extends over 16 amino acids. Here the CDR3 reads CASSLEGPIYGYEQYF. As DNA, the CDR3 is TGCGCCAGCAGCTTGGAGGGACCGATCTATGGCTACGAGCAGTACTTC.

This clonotype was seen more than once but under ten times. The chain recombines TRBV2 with TRBJ2-5, with a tentative D call TRBD1 (6 bases). V was cut by 0 bases and J by 5 bases, with 13 bases left in between. The CDR3 spans 15 residues. Germline CDR1 reads SNHLY; CDR2 reads FYNNEI. CDR3 sequence reads: CASSEAGRGSETQYF. CDR3 in DNA: TGTGCCAGCAGTGAAGCGGGCAGGGGAAGCGAGACCCAGTACTTC.

The rearrangement uses TRBV12-3 or TRBV12-4 and TRBJ2-2; D possibly corresponds to TRBD1 (5 bases). With 2 bases removed from V and 3 bases from J, the gap between germline ends came to 13 bases. The CDR3 runs to 16 residues. In DNA, the CDR3 is TGTGCCAGCAGTTTACAGGGATCAATAGACACCGGGGAGCTGTTTTTT. This translates into CASSLQGSIDTGELFF.

This clonotype was counted only a few times. J is TRBJ2-7 and V is TRBV4-2; 11 bases are a match to TRBD2. The ends lost 3 bases at V and 3 bases at J; junction bases unmatched: 10. Per germline, CDR1 LGHNA and CDR2 YNFKEQ. The CDR3 is 17 amino acids. The CDR3 bases are TGTGCCAGCAGCCAGGTCCTTACTAGCGGGAGAAGCTACGAGCAGTACTTC. Its translation: CASSQVLTSGRSYEQYF.

CDR3 amino acids: CASSAVSVETQYF. The CDR3 nucleotides read TGTGCCAGCAGTGCGGTTAGCGTTGAGACCCAGTACTTC. The chain uses TRBV25-1 and TRBJ2-5; perhaps TRBD2 as D (5 bases). This CDR3 is built from 13 residues. CDR1 and CDR2 (germline): MGHDK, SYGVNS. Trimming took 4 bases from V and 5 from J, leaving 11 bases between them. Full variable domain (rest looked up from reference TRBV25-1 and TRBJ2-5): EADIYQTPRYLVIGTGKKITLECSQTMGHDKMYWYQQDPGMELHLIHYSYGVNSTEKGDLSSESTVSRIRTEHFPLTLESARPSHTSQYLCASSAVSVETQYFGPGTRLLVL.

In regard to this clonotype: Because the CDR3 is missing its conserved closing phenylalanine or tryptophan, this is likely a read error. It is unclear where the CDR3 begins or ends on the DNA, so no DNA is shown, and the CDR3 is as TCRdb lists it. J is TRBJ2-7 and V is TRBV24-1; TRBD1, the table's D call, lacks a check against the DNA. CDR1 and CDR2 from the germline V gene are KGHDR and SFDVKD. With termini counted, the CDR3 has 10 amino acids. CDR3 loop: CATSDSSPSG.

This clonotype was seen ten or more times. The chain combines TRBV7-6 with TRBJ1-2; D may be TRBD1 (5 bases). The CDR3 is made up of 13 amino acids. V dropped 4 bases and J dropped 5 bases, with 11 bases sitting between them. Germline lookup yields CDR1 SGHVS and CDR2 FNYEAQ. The DNA for the CDR3 is TGTGCCAGCAGCTCACCGGGGGATTATGGCTACACCTTC. This codes for CASSSPGDYGYTF.

At least ten counts were recorded for this clonotype. CDR3 nucleotides: TGTGCCACCAGTGATTTAGCAGTGGAGACCCAGTACTTC. This codes for CATSDLAVETQYF. The V gene is TRBV24-1, the J gene TRBJ2-5; D is unresolved. Germline CDR1 and CDR2: KGHDR and SFDVKD. The CDR3 runs to 13 residues. The V end lost 1 base, the J end lost 5 bases, and 7 bases lay between the germline ends.

This clonotype was recorded at least ten times. The CDR3 region is CASSLSGTGTDTQYF. The CDR3 nucleotides are TGTGCCAGCAGCTTAAGCGGAACGGGCACAGATACGCAGTATTTT. The chain carries TRBV7-3 and TRBJ2-3; D gene ambiguous. Germline loops: CDR1 SGHTA, CDR2 FQGTGA. The CDR3 has 15 amino acids. Trimming stripped 1 base from V and 1 base from J, with 9 bases between.

The chain carries TRBV5-1 and TRBJ2-5, with 7 bases identical to TRBD2. Germline CDR1 is SGHRS and CDR2 is YFSETQ. J was trimmed by 5 bases and V by 4 bases; bases with no gene match: 14. The CDR3 is made up of 16 amino acids. CDR3 coding DNA: TGCGCCAGCAGCCAGTATTCTAGCGGCCCGGATGAGACCCAGTACTTC. The encoded protein is CASSQYSSGPDETQYF.

This clonotype was seen many times. DNA of the CDR3: TGTGCCAGCAGTCCAACCCTCGTTGGGAGTGGCTACACCTTC. This encodes CASSPTLVGSGYTF. The rearrangement uses TRBV27 and TRBJ1-2; D gene ambiguous. V was cut by 5 bases and J by 7 bases, with 17 bases left in between. Germline-derived CDR1 and CDR2 are MNHEY and SMNVEV (reference sequence). The CDR3 is 14 amino acids.

Comments on this clonotype: The germline gene is not matched at one end of the junction; a read error may be the cause. The genes are TRBV18 and TRBJ2-2, with a weak D call TRBD2 (5 bases). Germline V gene sequence: CDR1 KGHSH, CDR2 LQKENI. CDR3 size: 15 residues. The CDR3 DNA reads as TGTGCCAGCTCACCAAGGCAGGCGAACACCGGGGAGCTGTCTTGG. It specifies CASSPRQANTGELSW.

The chain carries TRBV7-9 and TRBJ2-2; D uncertain. Germline lookup yields CDR1 SEHNR and CDR2 FQNEAQ (reference sequence). Trimming removed 5 bases from V and 9 bases from J, with 10 bases in between. The CDR3 contains 12 residues. The CDR3 region is CASSDTNRELFF. As DNA, the CDR3 is TGTGCCAGCAGCGACACCAACAGGGAGCTGTTTTTT.

Note on this clonotype: The CDR3 does not end in the conserved phenylalanine or tryptophan, so this is likely a read error. It is unclear where the CDR3 begins or ends on the DNA, so no DNA is shown, and the CDR3 is as TCRdb lists it. The chain couples TRBV9 to TRBJ2-5; no check of the table's D call, TRBD1, against the DNA was made. Counting both end residues, the CDR3 totals 17 amino acids. Per the germline V gene, CDR1 is SGDLS and CDR2 is YYNGEE. CDR3 sequence reads: CASSVGGQENYGYTFGS.